In this sample, the clone carrying this TCR beta chain turned up many times. MiXCR was run by TCRdb on the RT-PCR reads, yielding one entry per CDR3 protein. The sample yields hundreds of thousands of distinct CDR3 sequences, about a sixth seen once. The data were taken from a study of response to subunit inactivated influenza vaccine. The CDR3 is 11 amino acids. Trimming removed 8 bases at V and 4 bases at J, with 6 bases between. Material: PBMCs from blood, obtained about 11 days after vaccination. The J gene is TRBJ1-3, the V gene TRBV12-3 or TRBV12-4; D ambiguous. This clonotype was obtained from a man aged 50 to 59 who received an inactivated influenza vaccine. For the CDR3, the DNA is TGTGCCAGCGGGCCCGGAAACACCATATATTTT. Its protein is CASGPGNTIYF.